Described below is a single T cell receptor (beta chain) sequence and its context. The clone's antigen remains unknown. This entry comes from a study of cytomegalovirus exposure and HLA in healthy donors (dated by TCRdb to the late 2010s). With respect to the entire study: An earlier analysis of 587 of the donors reported about 300 Gb of sequence data and 117 million unique TCR beta sequences obtained from about 180 million T cells. An early release that covered around 590 HLA-typed donors contained around 300 gigabases of sequencing data and tens of millions of unique TCR sequences. The genetic ancestry cluster associated with self-reported Caucasian donors included over 80% of the roughly 400 genotyped donors. The study aimed to test whether cataloging public T cell receptors could reveal signatures of past pathogen exposure. The T cell repertoires of roughly 660 subjects were profiled by immunosequencing and related to cytomegalovirus serostatus. Along with the roughly 670-subject first cohort, a separate validation cohort of over a hundred different subjects was used. To predict cytomegalovirus infection status, the study brought together high-throughput TCR immunosequencing, statistical association of individual TCRs with disease status, and machine learning. A later analysis re-analyzed previously published TCR beta repertoires from 600 to 850 donors and added high-resolution HLA genotyping to study TCR occurrence patterns. In the later analysis, no new phenotypic data were used to find candidate immune exposures; instead, reliance was placed on TCR beta sequences and their occurrence across donors. To decide whether each TCR beta V gene segment behaved as functional or pseudogenic, an earlier analysis of 587 of the donors relied on high-throughput TCR beta sequencing. Donor age, sex, ethnicity and CMV serostatus were collected together with the repertoire data. Genome-wide SNP genotypes for about three fifths of the roughly 670 donors were used in a later genetic analysis, which treated that subset as a discovery cohort. Every discovery cohort repertoire had been produced on one sequencing platform. HLA typing included class I and class II loci at four-digit resolution. Typing coverage varied by locus: 629-630 donors for A, B, C, DRB1 and DQB1; approximately 500 for DQA1; more than 600 for DPA1; roughly 470 for DPB1. A handful of DR-DQ haplotypes were handled as single units for association and clustering because linkage in the cohort was strong. Among about 390 genotyped donors of the cohort, an average of approximately 230,000 unique TCR beta nucleotide sequences were sequenced per donor, roughly 18% of them non-productive. Study-level results and caveats: The cohort was sequenced for TCR beta chains only, and without alpha or paired-chain data the features that could be detected were limited. When HLA alleles, especially DR and DQ, strongly co-occurred, TCR associations were difficult to assign to individual alleles. A further reported finding was that TCR beta sequences accurately predicted the HLA-A and HLA-B alleles for most subjects in the first cohort. A total of fewer than 200 TCR beta chains were listed by the study as associated with cytomegalovirus. At a false discovery rate of 0.05, a later analysis linked 16,951 TCR beta sequences to specific HLA alleles. The only immune exposure information available for the cohort was CMV serostatus. In an earlier analysis of some 500 of the donors, most TCR beta V segments were observed in productive rearrangements about 87% or about 30% of the time, broadly matching IMGT annotations. Compared with the roughly 670-donor mean, donors in an Asian-associated ancestry cluster had fewer N-insertions in productive TCRs, according to a later genetic analysis. In a later analysis, the rate of TCR association differed among HLA loci, with DRB1 alleles having the most associated TCRs and HLA-C alleles having the fewest. A later analysis reported that several top co-occurrence clusters appeared linked to parvovirus B19, influenza, CMV and Epstein-Barr virus. Most TCR sequences were observed very rarely across donors, whereas some public TCRs were present in many individuals. Most CMV-associated TCR beta chains appeared to be HLA-restricted in a later analysis, and the HLA associations seemed to be driven largely by CMV exposure. It was suggested by the authors that the approach could potentially be generalized to other disease states and immunological phenotypes. The classifier was reported to diagnose cytomegalovirus status with high specificity and sensitivity in both the original cohort and the validation cohort. In a later analysis, HLA-associated TCR beta chains were found to be more clonally expanded and to have lower generation probabilities than equally common non-associated chains. In vitro tests confirmed that three of the cytomegalovirus-associated TCR beta chains recognize cytomegalovirus antigens. Sequencing depth was assumed to be roughly uniform across donors in the presence/absence analyses, though that assumption may not hold. The sequencing pipeline was judged likely to have produced a cluster of highly shared sequence variants as a technical artifact. An association between a missense DCLRE1C variant and V-gene and J-gene trimming of TCR beta chains was found in a later genetic analysis and replicated in an independent cohort. Because HLA typing was missing for some donors at each locus, association tests included only the typed subset. Some IMGT-functional V segments, including TRBV6-2 and TRBV6-3, could not be told apart with the 87-base-pair reads, so those segments were excluded. Because counts were too low, seventeen rarely observed V segments, including chromosome 9 orphons, were excluded from the earlier analysis of under 650 of the donors. Correlated functional status among segregating V segments might reflect linkage disequilibrium, but an unknown experimental factor could not be ruled out.

Reading from cysteine to phenylalanine, the CDR3 counts 16 amino acids. Only the CDR3 portion is preserved as DNA: 48 bases, with reading frame beginning at the first base. Library construction relied on the immunoSEQ multiplex PCR assay. A mixture of 60 forward primers for TCR Vbeta segments and 13 reverse primers for TCR Jbeta segments was used in the multiplex PCR. The CDR3 region of rearranged TCR beta genes was amplified from genomic DNA by a multiplex PCR assay. The Illumina HiSeq System was used to sequence the amplified TCR beta libraries as 87-base-pair reads. The study's own analysis went as follows. Across the 600 to 700 repertoires, a later analysis counted some 81 million unique TCR beta chains, around 11 million of which were shared by at least two donors. A nearest-neighbor algorithm error-corrected the raw reads and collapsed the reads into unique sequences, merging closely related sequences to remove PCR and sequencing errors. V, D and J gene segments were assigned by aligning CDR3 sequences to IMGT reference sequences. For a sequence to be retained, a match of at least six nucleotides was required to both a V gene segment and a J gene segment. A rearrangement was called productive if the CDR3 had no stop codons and remained in frame with V and J, and every other rearrangement was called non-productive. CDR3 was defined by IMGT convention, running from the second conserved V-encoded cysteine to the conserved J-encoded phenylalanine. The earlier analysis of 500 to 650 of the donors excluded any sequence lacking an unambiguous match to a single V gene segment. An earlier analysis of approximately 590 of the donors called V segments functional above 56.7% productive rearrangements and segregating when the between-donor standard deviation exceeded 5%. A statistical classification framework was built to diagnose cytomegalovirus status from the catalog of TCR beta chain sequences. V and J gene assignment, in a later analysis, came from comparing TCR nucleotide sequences with IMGT/GENE-DB human TR gene sequences. In a later analysis, CDR3 sequences and most-parsimonious VDJ recombination scenarios were assigned using the TCRdist pipeline. In a later analysis, every TCR beta chain was defined by the combination of its CDR3 amino acid sequence and its V-gene family, and reads without a unique V-gene family were dropped. In a later analysis, 500 to 700 highly shared, low-generation-probability nucleotide sequences were removed to address suspected cross-contamination and a sequencing artifact. In a later analysis, a clonal expansion index was calculated for each public chain from normalized within-repertoire ranks of inferred template counts. In a later analysis, generation probabilities were computed using a VDJ recombination model fitted to out-of-frame rearrangements, and the results were checked against IGoR. In a later analysis, hypergeometric tests were used to score TCR-TCR, TCR-HLA and TCR-CMV co-occurrence, with a repertoire-size bias correction applied to TCR pairs. False discovery rates were estimated in a later analysis by permuting HLA or CMV assignments 20 times. In a later analysis, co-occurring TCRs were grouped with DBSCAN, and TCRdist sequence similarity was added when clustering was performed within HLA-allele-positive subsets. Co-occurrence clustering excluded repertoires with fewer than 30,000 or more than 120,000 public chains, plus five with anomalous nucleotide sharing. In TCRdb, the immuneACCESS table is reduced to in-frame sequences with V and J assigned. These tables do not hold every clone; where another copy was compared, an unresolved V gene accounts for under half, and the others remain unexplained. V and J calls and clone size are given by that table; D and trimming were obtained from the DNA. This sample's table carries 55,000 to 75,000 clones. The ten largest account for less than 4% of the sample.

The cohort comprised under 700 healthy bone marrow donors. At the time of sampling, every cohort member was nominally healthy, though immune exposures that went unrecorded were likely present. The donor was CMV seronegative and belonged to the group of over 350 seronegative cohort members. A peripheral blood sample was collected from each donor, and TCR beta sequencing was performed on peripheral blood mononuclear cells. The Qiagen DNeasy Blood Extraction Kit was used to extract genomic DNA from the blood cell samples. This clonotype originated in a male donor in good health and CMV-seronegative. The rearranged chain carries TRBV21-1 and TRBJ1-3. TRBV21-1 is a listed pseudogene. Source material: PBMCs. The sequence in DNA is TGTGCCAGCAGCAAAGTGAACCACCGAAGAGAAAACACCATATATTTT. Its coded protein is CASSKVNHRRENTIYF.